The present TCR beta chain was sequenced within a study of blood T cell repertoires in COVID-19. Background on the study: PBMCs, B-cell-depleted T cells, or T cells provided the cDNA or gDNA that made up the material.

Authors' data handling: Quantification of nucleated cells was approximated via reference gene primer amplification. Profiled with immunoSEQ multiplex PCR; TCRdb holds only in-frame clones, not every one. V, J and clone size reflect that table, while D and trimming were determined from the DNA. The data contain 370,000 or so clones, roughly 86% of them singletons. Trimming shortened V by 8 bases and J by 4 bases, and 11 bases separated the two germline ends. The CDR3 is 12 amino acids. This clone appeared a single time. Residents of 24 US areas, aged about 18 to 95 years, made up the participants. In Cohort 3, a recovered donor had either two negative PCRs, clearance, or symptom resolution.

V is TRBV12-3 or TRBV12-4 and J is TRBJ1-1; D call uncertain. Source material: PBMCs or T cells enriched from blood (not recorded which). The clonotype comes from a man in his thirties or forties who had recovered from COVID-19. CDR3 bases: TGTGCCAGCGGAGAAATGGTCACTGAAGCTTTCTTT. Encoded protein: CASGEMVTEAFF.